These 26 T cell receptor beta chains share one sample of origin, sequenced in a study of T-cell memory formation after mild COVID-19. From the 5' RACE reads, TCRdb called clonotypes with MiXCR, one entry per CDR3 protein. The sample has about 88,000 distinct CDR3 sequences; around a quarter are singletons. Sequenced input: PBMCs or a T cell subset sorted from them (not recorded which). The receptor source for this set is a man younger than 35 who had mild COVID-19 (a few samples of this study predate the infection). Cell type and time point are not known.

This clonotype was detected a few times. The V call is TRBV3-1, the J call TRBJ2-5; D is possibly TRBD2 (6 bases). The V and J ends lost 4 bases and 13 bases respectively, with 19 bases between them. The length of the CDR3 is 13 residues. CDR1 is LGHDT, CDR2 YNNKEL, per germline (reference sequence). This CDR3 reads CASSPASGVGSYF. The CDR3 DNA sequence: TGTGCCAGCAGCCCTGCGTCGGGGGTAGGGTCGTACTTC.

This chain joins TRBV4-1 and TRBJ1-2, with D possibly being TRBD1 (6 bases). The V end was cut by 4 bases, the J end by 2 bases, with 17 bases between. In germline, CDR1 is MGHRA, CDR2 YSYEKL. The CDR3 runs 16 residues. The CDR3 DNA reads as TGCGCCAGCAGCCGAGACCCCGGACAGCAGAACTATGGCTACACCTTC. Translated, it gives CASSRDPGQQNYGYTF.

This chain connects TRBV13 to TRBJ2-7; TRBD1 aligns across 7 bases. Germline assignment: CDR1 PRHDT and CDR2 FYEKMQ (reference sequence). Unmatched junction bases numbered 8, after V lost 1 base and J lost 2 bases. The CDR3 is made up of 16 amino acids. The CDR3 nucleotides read TGTGCCAGCAGCTTAGTGGGGGACAGCCTCCCCTACGAGCAGTACTTC. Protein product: CASSLVGDSLPYEQYF.

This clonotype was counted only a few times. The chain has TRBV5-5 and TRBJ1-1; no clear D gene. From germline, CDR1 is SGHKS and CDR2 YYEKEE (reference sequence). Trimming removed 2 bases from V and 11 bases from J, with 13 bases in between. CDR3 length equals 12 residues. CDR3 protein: CASSLLGGRAFF. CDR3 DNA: TGTGCCAGCAGCTTACTGGGAGGGCGGGCTTTCTTT.

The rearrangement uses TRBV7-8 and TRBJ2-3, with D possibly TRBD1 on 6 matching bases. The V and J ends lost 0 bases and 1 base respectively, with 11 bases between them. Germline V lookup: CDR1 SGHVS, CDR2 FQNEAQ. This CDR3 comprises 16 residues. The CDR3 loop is CASSLAPAGGTDTQYF. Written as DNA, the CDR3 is TGTGCCAGCAGCTTAGCCCCGGCAGGGGGCACAGATACGCAGTATTTT.

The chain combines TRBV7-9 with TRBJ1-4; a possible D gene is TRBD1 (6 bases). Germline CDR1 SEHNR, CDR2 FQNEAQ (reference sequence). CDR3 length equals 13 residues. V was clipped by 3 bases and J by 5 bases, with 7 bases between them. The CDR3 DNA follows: TGTGCCAGCAGCTTGGACAGAAATGAAAAACTGTTTTTT. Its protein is CASSLDRNEKLFF.

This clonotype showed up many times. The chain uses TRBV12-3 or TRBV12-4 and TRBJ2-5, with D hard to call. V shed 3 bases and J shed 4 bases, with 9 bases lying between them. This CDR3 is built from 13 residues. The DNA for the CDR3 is TGTGCCAGCAGTTTTCTGGGTGTAGAGACCCAGTACTTC. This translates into CASSFLGVETQYF.

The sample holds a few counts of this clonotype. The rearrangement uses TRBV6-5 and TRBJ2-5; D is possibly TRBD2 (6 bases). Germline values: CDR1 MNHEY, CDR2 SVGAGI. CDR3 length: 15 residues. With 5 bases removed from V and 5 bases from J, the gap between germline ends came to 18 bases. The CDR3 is CASSPLDGGKETQYF. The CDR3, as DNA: TGTGCCAGCAGTCCCCTTGATGGGGGGAAGGAGACCCAGTACTTC.

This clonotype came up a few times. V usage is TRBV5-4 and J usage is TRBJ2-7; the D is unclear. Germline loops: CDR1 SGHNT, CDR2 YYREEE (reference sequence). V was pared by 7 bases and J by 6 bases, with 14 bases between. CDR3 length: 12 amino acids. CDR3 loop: CASGELGREQYV. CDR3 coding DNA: TGTGCCAGCGGCGAGTTGGGTCGCGAGCAGTACGTC.

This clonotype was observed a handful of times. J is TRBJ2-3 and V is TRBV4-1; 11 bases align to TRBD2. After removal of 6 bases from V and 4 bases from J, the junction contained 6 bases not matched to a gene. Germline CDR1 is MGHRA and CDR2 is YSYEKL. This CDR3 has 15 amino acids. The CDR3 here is CASRRLAGGADTQYF. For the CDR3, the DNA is TGCGCCAGCAGACGTCTAGCGGGGGGCGCAGATACGCAGTATTTT.

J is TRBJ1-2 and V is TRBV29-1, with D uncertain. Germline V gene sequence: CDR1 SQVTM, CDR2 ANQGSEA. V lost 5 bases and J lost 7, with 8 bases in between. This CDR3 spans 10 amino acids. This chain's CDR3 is CSVSASGYTF. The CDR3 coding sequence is TGCAGCGTTTCCGCGAGTGGCTACACCTTC.

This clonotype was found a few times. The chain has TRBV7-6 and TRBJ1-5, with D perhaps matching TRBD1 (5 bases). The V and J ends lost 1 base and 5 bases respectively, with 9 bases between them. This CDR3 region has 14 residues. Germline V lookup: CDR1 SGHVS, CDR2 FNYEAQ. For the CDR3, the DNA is TGTGCCAGCAGCTTAGGTGACAGCTATCAGCCCCAGCATTTT. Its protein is CASSLGDSYQPQHF.

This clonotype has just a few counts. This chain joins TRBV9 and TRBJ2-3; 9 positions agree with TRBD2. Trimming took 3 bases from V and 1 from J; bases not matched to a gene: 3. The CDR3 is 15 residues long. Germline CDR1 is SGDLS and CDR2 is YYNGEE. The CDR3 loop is CASSGGGGGTDTQYF. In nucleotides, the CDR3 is TGTGCCAGCAGCGGCGGGGGGGGAGGCACAGATACGCAGTATTTT.

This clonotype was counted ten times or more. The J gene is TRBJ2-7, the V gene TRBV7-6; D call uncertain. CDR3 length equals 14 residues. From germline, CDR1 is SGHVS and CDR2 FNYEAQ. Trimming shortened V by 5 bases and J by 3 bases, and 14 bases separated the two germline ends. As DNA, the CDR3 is TGTGCCAGCAGCCGACCCAATTTCAGCTACGAGCAGTACGTC. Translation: CASSRPNFSYEQYV.

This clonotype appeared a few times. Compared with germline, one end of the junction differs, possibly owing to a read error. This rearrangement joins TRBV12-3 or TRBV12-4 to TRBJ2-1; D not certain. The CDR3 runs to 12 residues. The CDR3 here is CASTLVGDEQFF. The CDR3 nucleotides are TGTGCCAGCACTTTAGTGGGCGATGAGCAGTTCTTC.

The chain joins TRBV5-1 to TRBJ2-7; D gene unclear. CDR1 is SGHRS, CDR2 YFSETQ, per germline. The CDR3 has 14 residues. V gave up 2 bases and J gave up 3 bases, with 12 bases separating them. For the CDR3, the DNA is TGCGCCAGCAGCTTAGGCCCCAGGATCTACGAGCAGTACGTC. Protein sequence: CASSLGPRIYEQYV.

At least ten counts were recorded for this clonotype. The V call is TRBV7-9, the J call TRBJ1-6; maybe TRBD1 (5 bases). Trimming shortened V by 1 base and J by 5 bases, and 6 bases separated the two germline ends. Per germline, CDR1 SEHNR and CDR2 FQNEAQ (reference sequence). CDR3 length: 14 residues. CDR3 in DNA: TGTGCCAGCAGCTTAGAAGGGGATAATTCACCCCTCCACTTT. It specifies CASSLEGDNSPLHF. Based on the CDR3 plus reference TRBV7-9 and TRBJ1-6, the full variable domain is DTGVSQNPRHKITKRGQNVTFRCDPISEHNRLYWYRQTLGQGPEFLTYFQNEAQLEKSRLLSDRFSAERPKGSFSTLEIQRTEQGDSAMYLCASSLEGDNSPLHFGNGTRLTVT.

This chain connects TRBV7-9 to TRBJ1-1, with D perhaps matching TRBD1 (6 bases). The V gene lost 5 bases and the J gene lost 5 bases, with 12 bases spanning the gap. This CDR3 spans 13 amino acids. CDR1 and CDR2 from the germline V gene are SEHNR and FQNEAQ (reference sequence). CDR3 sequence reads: CASSPSGVTEAFF. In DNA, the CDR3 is TGTGCCAGCAGCCCGTCAGGGGTGACTGAAGCTTTCTTT.

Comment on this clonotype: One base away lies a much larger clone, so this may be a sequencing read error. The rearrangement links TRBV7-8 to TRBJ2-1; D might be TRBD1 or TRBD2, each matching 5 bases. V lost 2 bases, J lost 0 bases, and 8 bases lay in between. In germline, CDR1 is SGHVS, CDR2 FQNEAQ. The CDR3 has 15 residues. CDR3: CASSLWGSSYNEQFF. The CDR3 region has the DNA TGTGCCAGCAGCTTATGGGGGAGCTCCTACAATGAGCAGTTCTTC.

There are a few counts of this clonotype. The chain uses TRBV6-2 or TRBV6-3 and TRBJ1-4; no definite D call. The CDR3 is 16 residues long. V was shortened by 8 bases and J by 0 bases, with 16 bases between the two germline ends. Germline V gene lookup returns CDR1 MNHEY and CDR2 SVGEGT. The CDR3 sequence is CASAGANYATNEKLFF. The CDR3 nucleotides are TGTGCCAGCGCCGGCGCGAACTACGCAACTAATGAAAAACTGTTTTTT.

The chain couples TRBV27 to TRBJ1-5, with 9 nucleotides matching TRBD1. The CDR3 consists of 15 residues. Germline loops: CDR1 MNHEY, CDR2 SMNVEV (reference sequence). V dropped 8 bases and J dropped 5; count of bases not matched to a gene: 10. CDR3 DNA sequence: TGTGCCAGCCGCACCACAGGGGGCGTCGATCAGCCCCAGCATTTT. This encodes CASRTTGGVDQPQHF.

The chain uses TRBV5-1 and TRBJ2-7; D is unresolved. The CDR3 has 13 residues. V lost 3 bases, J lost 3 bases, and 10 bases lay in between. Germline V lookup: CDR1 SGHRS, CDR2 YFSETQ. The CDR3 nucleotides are TGCGCCAGCAGCTGGACCCCGGGCTACGAGCAGTACTTC. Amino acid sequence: CASSWTPGYEQYF.

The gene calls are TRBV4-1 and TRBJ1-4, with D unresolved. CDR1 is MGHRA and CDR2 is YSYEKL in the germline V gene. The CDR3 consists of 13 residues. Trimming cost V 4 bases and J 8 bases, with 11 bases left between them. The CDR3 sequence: CASSPGMTEKLFF. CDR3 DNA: TGCGCCAGCAGCCCTGGGATGACAGAAAAACTGTTTTTT.

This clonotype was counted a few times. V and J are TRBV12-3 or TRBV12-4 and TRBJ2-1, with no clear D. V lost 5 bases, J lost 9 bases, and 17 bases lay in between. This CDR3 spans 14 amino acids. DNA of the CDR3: TGTGCCAGCAGTCCACCCGCCAGCGTTGGTGAGCAGTTCTTC. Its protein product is CASSPPASVGEQFF.

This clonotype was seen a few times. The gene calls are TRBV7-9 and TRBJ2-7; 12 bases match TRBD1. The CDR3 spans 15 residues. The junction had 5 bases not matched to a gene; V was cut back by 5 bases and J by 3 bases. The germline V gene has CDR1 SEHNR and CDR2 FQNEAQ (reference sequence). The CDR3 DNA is TGTGCCAGCAGCCTGGGACAGGGGGCGGGCTACGAGCAGTACTTC. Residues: CASSLGQGAGYEQYF.

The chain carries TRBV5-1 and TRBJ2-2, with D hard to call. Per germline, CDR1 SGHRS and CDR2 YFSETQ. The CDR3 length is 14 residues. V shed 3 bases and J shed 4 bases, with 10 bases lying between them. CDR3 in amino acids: CASSWLEPTGELFF. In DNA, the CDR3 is TGCGCCAGCAGCTGGTTAGAGCCCACCGGGGAGCTGTTTTTT.